These 25 T cell receptor beta chains came from one sample sequenced in a study of CD8 T cells in ankylosing spondylitis (TCRdb year 2017). The study at large found these results: A TCR beta motif made up of several highly homologous amino acid variants appeared to be characteristic of blood from ankylosing spondylitis patients.

Libraries were built with 5' RACE. Sequencer: Illumina HiSeq 2500. Starting from the raw public reads, TCRdb applied fastp trimming at Q25, assembled clones with MiXCR and retained in-frame beta chains. Rows with one shared CDR3 protein collapse into an entry with the most common genes and DNA. Present in this sample are approximately 400,000 distinct CDR3 sequences, 15% to 20% of which were seen just once. The biggest ten clones account for around 0.92% of the sample. These receptors' targets are unknown. Sequencing input: blood, either unsorted or a sorted T cell fraction (not recorded which). All receptors come from a male donor with ankylosing spondylitis.

The J gene is TRBJ1-1, the V gene TRBV6-5; TRBD1 aligns across 8 bases. The germline V gene encodes CDR1 MNHEY and CDR2 SVGAGI. The length of the CDR3 is 14 residues. With 6 bases clipped from V and 4 bases from J, the junction kept 7 bases outside the gene matches. CDR3 coding DNA: TGTGCCAGCAGATTAGAACAGGGGGTCACTGAAGCTTTCTTT. Its protein product is CASRLEQGVTEAFF.

This clonotype was observed at least ten times. This chain links TRBV29-1 with TRBJ2-1; D is unresolved. Germline CDR1 reads SQVTM; CDR2 reads ANQGSEA. The CDR3 runs 14 residues. V lost 4 bases, J lost 8 bases, and 18 bases lay in between. The CDR3: CSVVNPSRRDEQFF. The DNA of the CDR3 is TGCAGCGTTGTTAATCCCAGCCGTAGGGATGAGCAGTTCTTC.

This clonotype has more than one count but fewer than ten. The J gene is TRBJ1-5, the V gene TRBV20-1, with D tentatively TRBD1 (5 bases). The CDR3 is 12 amino acids. Germline assignment: CDR1 DFQATT and CDR2 SNEGSKA (reference sequence). Trimming took off 2 bases at V and 4 bases at J, with 6 bases between the two ends. The CDR3 DNA sequence: TGCAGTGCTAGACGGGGGAATCAGCCCCAGCATTTT. Translated, it gives CSARRGNQPQHF.

This clonotype was seen only a few times. V is TRBV20-1 and J is TRBJ1-2; maybe TRBD1 (5 bases). The CDR3 is 14 amino acids. Germline V gene lookup returns CDR1 DFQATT and CDR2 SNEGSKA (reference sequence). V lost 1 base, J lost 1 base, and 10 bases lay in between. The chain's CDR3 is CSARATGLNYGYTF. CDR3 in DNA: TGCAGTGCTAGAGCCACAGGTCTTAACTATGGCTACACCTTC.

This clonotype was detected a few times. The rearrangement uses TRBV7-9 and TRBJ2-1, with D perhaps assigned TRBD1 or TRBD2 (5 bases each). V was trimmed by 5 bases and J by 6 bases, leaving 14 bases between them. The germline V gene encodes CDR1 SEHNR and CDR2 FQNEAQ (reference sequence). This CDR3 is 14 amino acids long. CDR3 sequence reads: CASSPRGGGNEQFF. DNA of the CDR3: TGTGCCAGCAGCCCGAGGGGTGGGGGCAATGAGCAGTTCTTC.

This clonotype appeared many times. The rearrangement joins TRBV20-1 to TRBJ2-3, with 7 bases that match TRBD1. The length of the CDR3 is 13 residues. Germline values: CDR1 DFQATT, CDR2 SNEGSKA (reference sequence). Trimming removed 5 bases from V and 6 bases from J; junction bases left unmatched: 8. This chain's CDR3 is CSAPETGSDTQYF. The CDR3 nucleotides read TGCAGTGCTCCTGAGACAGGGTCGGATACGCAGTATTTT.

The chain joins TRBV19 to TRBJ2-3; D gene unclear. This CDR3 is 14 amino acids long. Trimming stripped 4 bases from V and 5 bases from J, with 13 bases between. From germline, CDR1 is LNHDA and CDR2 SQIVND (reference sequence). CDR3: CASSRTAVGDTQYF. CDR3 nucleotides: TGTGCCAGTAGTAGAACGGCCGTGGGAGATACGCAGTATTTT.

V is TRBV11-2 and J is TRBJ2-2; 8 bases are shared with TRBD1. Germline values: CDR1 SGHAT, CDR2 FQNNGV. The junction had 13 bases not matched to a gene; V was cut back by 0 bases and J by 7 bases. The CDR3 totals 18 residues. The CDR3: CASSLELYAGGLGGELFF. In DNA, the CDR3 is TGTGCCAGCAGCTTAGAATTATACGCAGGGGGCTTAGGCGGGGAGCTGTTTTTT.

Ten or more counts support this clonotype. The chain is built from TRBV29-1 and TRBJ1-2; a weak D match, TRBD1 (6 bases). Trimming pared 1 base from V and 4 bases from J, leaving 13 bases between. CDR1 is SQVTM, CDR2 ANQGSEA, per germline. There are 14 residues in the CDR3. The CDR3 DNA is TGCAGCGTTGAAGTTGGGCAGGGGCCCTATGGCTACACCTTC. Amino acid sequence: CSVEVGQGPYGYTF.

This clonotype has ten or more counts. The chain is built from TRBV12-3 or TRBV12-4 and TRBJ2-3, with D possibly matching TRBD1 (6 bases). CDR3 length: 15 residues. Trimming cost V 3 bases and J 0 bases, with 10 bases left between them. The chain's CDR3 is CASSLGAPSTDTQYF. CDR3 nucleotide sequence: TGTGCCAGCAGTTTGGGGGCCCCTAGCACAGATACGCAGTATTTT.

The table lists this clonotype with many counts. The V gene is TRBV12-3 or TRBV12-4, the J gene TRBJ1-1; D call uncertain. The length of the CDR3 is 14 residues. Deletions cut 1 base from V and 3 bases from J, with 9 bases between. The CDR3: CASSLGGGDTEAFF. CDR3 nucleotide sequence: TGTGCCAGCAGTTTAGGGGGTGGGGACACTGAAGCTTTCTTT.

This clonotype was observed a few times. In nucleotides, the CDR3 is TGTGCCAGCAAAGGAGATTATAGCAATCAGCCCCAGCATTTT. Protein: CASKGDYSNQPQHF. V is TRBV2 and J is TRBJ1-5, with D unclear. This CDR3 comprises 14 residues. The germline gives CDR1 SNHLY, CDR2 FYNNEI. Trimming took off 7 bases at V and 0 bases at J, with 10 bases between the two ends.

The CDR3 coding sequence is TGTGCCAGCAGCTTAGTCATAGCGGGGATAGACAATGAGCAGTTCTTC. Amino acids: CASSLVIAGIDNEQFF. The chain recombines TRBV11-2 with TRBJ2-1; 8 nucleotides align to TRBD2. The germline CDR1 and CDR2 sequences are SGHAT and FQNNGV. CDR3 length: 16 amino acids. The V segment lost 1 base and the J segment 5 bases; nucleotides outside the gene matches: 7.

Ten or more counts support this clonotype. The chain links TRBV20-1 to TRBJ1-5, with TRBD1 matching 7 bases. CDR1 DFQATT and CDR2 SNEGSKA come from the germline V gene (reference sequence). After removal of 0 bases from V and 4 bases from J, the junction contained 9 bases not matched to a gene. The CDR3 consists of 16 residues. This CDR3 reads CSARDEGPGGNQPQHF. Written as DNA, the CDR3 is TGCAGTGCTAGAGATGAGGGTCCAGGGGGGAATCAGCCCCAGCATTTT.

The CDR3, as DNA: TGCAGTGCTACCCCTGGACAGAGCACAGATACGCAGTATTTT. Amino acid sequence: CSATPGQSTDTQYF. This chain joins TRBV20-1 and TRBJ2-3; tentatively, D is TRBD1 (6 bases). Trimming shortened V by 4 bases and J by 0 bases, and 11 bases separated the two germline ends. CDR1 and CDR2 from the germline V gene are DFQATT and SNEGSKA (reference sequence). This CDR3 has 14 amino acids.

This clonotype was seen a single time. V gene TRBV7-9 combines with J gene TRBJ1-1; tentative D call: TRBD1 (6 bases). The CDR3 is made up of 13 amino acids. Trimming removed 5 bases at V and 7 bases at J, with 14 bases between. Germline V gene data show CDR1 as SEHNR and CDR2 as FQNEAQ (reference sequence). The CDR3 spells CASSLNRVDEAFF. The CDR3, as DNA: TGTGCCAGCAGCCTGAACAGGGTGGATGAAGCTTTCTTT.

This clonotype was picked up many times. The CDR3 bases are TGCGCCAGCAGCTTGTCAGGGAACACCGGGGAGCTGTTTTTT. The encoded protein is CASSLSGNTGELFF. The J gene is TRBJ2-2, the V gene TRBV5-1; no firm D call. The CDR3 is 14 residues long. Germline CDR1 and CDR2: SGHRS and YFSETQ. Between the trimmed V and J ends, which lost 1 base and 1 base, there was a span of 5 bases.

The chain joins TRBV18 to TRBJ2-2; no clear D gene. CDR1 is KGHSH, CDR2 LQKENI, per germline. This CDR3 spans 15 amino acids. Trimming left V 3 bases short and J 0 bases short, with 8 bases between. CDR3 residues: CASSPSTANTGELFF. Written as DNA, the CDR3 is TGTGCCAGCTCACCTTCGACTGCGAACACCGGGGAGCTGTTTTTT.

The V gene is TRBV5-5, the J gene TRBJ2-1, with D possibly TRBD2 on 5 matching bases. The CDR3 totals 16 residues. The V gene's germline CDR1 is SGHKS and CDR2 YYEKEE (reference sequence). Between the trimmed V and J ends, which lost 0 bases and 4 bases, there was a span of 14 bases. As DNA, the CDR3 is TGTGCCAGCAGCTTGGGGGCTAGGACTGATTACAATGAGCAGTTCTTC. This encodes CASSLGARTDYNEQFF.

This chain uses TRBV5-1 with TRBJ2-7, with D tentatively TRBD2 (7 bases). V dropped 1 base and J dropped 5 bases, with 13 bases sitting between them. The germline CDR1 and CDR2 sequences are SGHRS and YFSETQ. The CDR3 runs to 14 residues. CDR3 DNA: TGCGCCAGCAGCTTGCTTGGCGGGGGCCACGAGCAGTACTTC. This encodes CASSLLGGGHEQYF.

This clonotype showed up just a few times. The chain joins TRBV3-1 to TRBJ2-2, with D possibly matching TRBD2 (6 bases). CDR1 LGHDT and CDR2 YNNKEL come from the germline V gene (reference sequence). V lost 3 bases to trimming and J lost 3 bases, with 14 bases between them. The CDR3 consists of 16 residues. CDR3 sequence: CASSHTSLRDTGELFF. DNA for the CDR3: TGTGCCAGCAGCCATACTAGCCTACGGGACACCGGGGAGCTGTTTTTT. The full variable domain, with the rest looked up from reference TRBV3-1 and TRBJ2-2, is DTAVSQTPKYLVTQMGNDKSIKCEQNLGHDTMYWYKQDSKKFLKIMFSYNNKELIINETVPNRFSPKSPDKAHLNLHINSLELGDSAVYFCASSHTSLRDTGELFFGEGSRLTVL.

This clonotype was recorded a few times. The chain links TRBV10-2 to TRBJ2-2; D gene uncertain. Deletions cut 7 bases from V and 6 bases from J, with 9 bases between. Per germline, CDR1 WSHSY and CDR2 SAAADI. The CDR3 consists of 12 residues. The CDR3, as DNA: TGCGCCAGCACATGGATGGCCGGGGAGCTGTTTTTT. This translates into CASTWMAGELFF.

This clonotype was observed a few times. The chain joins TRBV6-1 to TRBJ1-2, with 8 bases that match TRBD1. The CDR3 extends over 16 amino acids. The V gene end was trimmed by 6 bases and the J gene end by 2 bases; junction bases not matched to a gene: 11. Germline CDR1 and CDR2: MNHNS and SASEGT. The CDR3, as DNA: TGTGCCAGCAGCAGAGATATCAGGACAGGGAACTATGGCTACACCTTC. It codes for CASSRDIRTGNYGYTF.

On this clonotype itself: Sequence at one end of the junction differs from germline and may be a read error. The chain couples TRBV28 to TRBJ2-5, with 7 bases fitting TRBD2. Germline V gene data show CDR1 as MDHEN and CDR2 as SYDVKM. The CDR3 is made up of 15 amino acids. The CDR3 nucleotides read TGTGCCAGCAGAACTGGGGGGGAGCCCCCTGATCGACCGTCCTTC. Its translation is CASRTGGEPPDRPSF.

The chain couples TRBV20-1 to TRBJ2-3, with TRBD2 matching over 7 bases. V shed 4 bases and J 2 bases; nucleotides not matched to a gene: 15. The CDR3 length is 17 residues. Germline V gives CDR1 DFQATT, CDR2 SNEGSKA (reference sequence). The CDR3 reads CSATPLEQRGNTDTQYF. In DNA form, the CDR3 reads TGCAGTGCTACCCCCCTGGAGCAGCGGGGAAACACAGATACGCAGTATTTT.